These 12 T cell receptor beta chains share one sample of origin, sequenced in a study of OX40 agonist ivuxolimab in advanced cancers. Clones were sequenced by immunoSEQ multiplex PCR, and TCRdb holds only the in-frame ones, with some missing. The top ten clones hold 20% to 30% of a sample with tens of thousands of clones, 70% to 85% of them seen once. The input for sequencing was CD4+ or CD8+ T cells sorted from blood, taken in a trial of the OX40 agonist ivuxolimab. The receptors were gathered from an adult with an advanced solid tumor such as melanoma, head and neck, liver or kidney cancer.

This chain links TRBV7-9 with TRBJ2-7; no reliable D call. The germline CDR1 and CDR2 sequences are SEHNR and FQNEAQ (reference sequence). Trimming pared 5 bases from V and 3 bases from J, leaving 17 bases between. The CDR3 is 15 residues long. The CDR3 bases are TGTGCCAGCAGCCCCGGAGATCTTAACCGCTACGAGCAGTACTTC. Translated, it gives CASSPGDLNRYEQYF. Complete variable domain (other parts from reference TRBV7-9 and TRBJ2-7): DTGVSQNPRHKITKRGQNVTFRCDPISEHNRLYWYRQTLGQGPEFLTYFQNEAQLEKSRLLSDRFSAERPKGSFSTLEIQRTEQGDSAMYLCASSPGDLNRYEQYFGPGTRLTVT.

This chain joins TRBV10-3 and TRBJ2-7; no reliable D call. Germline lookup yields CDR1 ENHRY and CDR2 SYGVKD. Trimming stripped 8 bases from V and 3 bases from J, with 8 bases between. CDR3 size: 11 residues. The CDR3: CAIAENYEQYF. The CDR3, as DNA: TGTGCCATCGCAGAAAACTACGAGCAGTACTTC.

The gene calls are TRBV28 and TRBJ2-7; TRBD2 agrees at 13 bases. Germline CDR1 and CDR2: MDHEN and SYDVKM. The CDR3 is made up of 17 amino acids. The V segment lost 6 bases and the J segment 0 bases; nucleotides outside the gene matches: 8. As DNA, the CDR3 is TGTGCCAGCAGCCTAGGACTAGCGGGAGCCATCTCCTACGAGCAGTACTTC. Its protein product is CASSLGLAGAISYEQYF.

This chain uses TRBV9 with TRBJ2-7; D is perhaps TRBD1 (5 bases). The V end was cut by 2 bases, the J end by 1 base, with 7 bases between. The germline CDR1 and CDR2 sequences are SGDLS and YYNGEE. The CDR3 has 13 amino acids. CDR3 sequence reads: CASSVAGSYEQYF. CDR3 nucleotide sequence: TGTGCCAGCAGCGTGGCAGGGTCCTACGAGCAGTACTTC.

A single count supports this clone. CDR3: CASSLGQGPNYGYTF. CDR3 sequence (DNA): TGTGCCAGCAGCTTGGGGCAGGGACCTAACTATGGCTACACCTTC. V is TRBV5-6 and J is TRBJ1-2, with D perhaps matching TRBD1 (5 bases). V was pared by 0 bases and J by 0 bases, with 9 bases between. Germline loops: CDR1 SGHDT, CDR2 YYEEEE. CDR3 length equals 15 residues.

The chain links TRBV7-9 to TRBJ2-1, with D possibly being TRBD2 (5 bases). Trimming took off 3 bases at V and 8 bases at J, with 11 bases between the two ends. The germline gives CDR1 SEHNR, CDR2 FQNEAQ (reference sequence). The CDR3 is 13 amino acids. The CDR3, as DNA: TGTGCCAGCAGCTTGTGGCTAGCCGATGAGCAGTTCTTC. Translating it yields CASSLWLADEQFF.

The chain has TRBV10-1 and TRBJ2-5, with 10 bases that match TRBD2. Trimming took 9 bases from V and 2 from J; bases not matched to a gene: 6. The CDR3 has 14 amino acids. Per the germline V gene, CDR1 is WNHNN and CDR2 is SYGVQD (reference sequence). The CDR3 DNA is TGCGCCAGAACCACTAGCGGGACACAAGAGACCCAGTACTTC. It is translated as CARTTSGTQETQYF.

This clone was seen once. CDR3 residues: CASSYAWTDNEQFF. CDR3 nucleotides: TGTGCCAGCAGTTACGCCTGGACGGACAATGAGCAGTTCTTC. The chain employs TRBV6-6 and TRBJ2-1; D is undetermined. Trimming removed 2 bases at V and 5 bases at J, with 10 bases between. The CDR3 runs to 14 residues. The germline CDR1 and CDR2 sequences are MNHNY and SVGAGI (reference sequence).

The chain employs TRBV6-4 and TRBJ2-1, with 8 bases aligning to TRBD2. V was clipped by 5 bases and J by 6 bases; unmatched bases: 9. The CDR3 totals 15 residues. The germline V gene encodes CDR1 MRHNA and CDR2 SNTAGT. The CDR3 is CASSPERGSRNEQFF. The CDR3 DNA reads as TGTGCCAGCAGTCCGGAGCGGGGGTCACGCAATGAGCAGTTCTTC.

The chain carries TRBV28 and TRBJ2-1, with TRBD2 as a possible D gene (6 bases). CDR1 is MDHEN, CDR2 SYDVKM, per germline. V lost 6 bases and J 2 bases, leaving 17 bases between the germline ends. This CDR3 region has 16 residues. CDR3 amino acids: CASSPAPSATYNEQFF. CDR3 coding DNA: TGTGCCAGCAGCCCCGCCCCTAGCGCGACCTACAATGAGCAGTTCTTC. The full variable domain, with the rest looked up from reference TRBV28 and TRBJ2-1, is DVKVTQSSRYLVKRTGEKVFLECVQDMDHENMFWYRQDPGLGLRLIYFSYDVKMKEKGDIPEGYSVSREKKERFSLILESASTNQTSMYLCASSPAPSATYNEQFFGPGTRLTVL.

The chain has TRBV28 and TRBJ2-1; D ambiguous. Trimming stripped 3 bases from V and 8 bases from J, with 20 bases between. From germline, CDR1 is MDHEN and CDR2 SYDVKM. The CDR3 totals 16 residues. The DNA of the CDR3 is TGTGCCAGCAGTTTCCTCCCGACTTCCCGGGTCTATGAGCAGTTCTTC. Protein sequence: CASSFLPTSRVYEQFF. The variable domain in full, completed from reference TRBV28 and TRBJ2-1, reads DVKVTQSSRYLVKRTGEKVFLECVQDMDHENMFWYRQDPGLGLRLIYFSYDVKMKEKGDIPEGYSVSREKKERFSLILESASTNQTSMYLCASSFLPTSRVYEQFFGPGTRLTVL.

This clone was seen a single time. The rearrangement uses TRBV27 and TRBJ2-1, with 7 bases aligning to TRBD1. Trimming removed 5 bases from V and 2 bases from J; junction bases left unmatched: 3. Germline values: CDR1 MNHEY, CDR2 SMNVEV (reference sequence). The length of the CDR3 is 14 residues. CDR3 bases: TGTGCCAGCAGTGAGGGGGCTACCTACAATGAGCAGTTCTTC. It specifies CASSEGATYNEQFF.